These 26 T cell receptor beta chains came from one sample sequenced in a study of T cells in Graves' hyperthyroidism and ophthalmopathy. RNA transcripts were the template for amplifying TCR beta CDR3 regions. The HTBI set primed first-round TCR CDR3 RT-PCR. TCRdb redid the calling of the multiplex PCR reads with MiXCR, one entry per CDR3 protein. The sample includes over 500,000 distinct CDR3 sequences, around 43% of them seen just once. Source material: peripheral blood or thyroid tissue (not recorded which). These receptor sequences come from an adult woman with Graves' disease, either hyperthyroidism or ophthalmopathy (not recorded which).

This clonotype was counted ten times or more. The rearrangement links TRBV6-6 to TRBJ1-4; the match to TRBD1 covers 9 bases. Germline trimming cut 5 bases from V and 6 bases from J; bases unmatched to any gene: 10. Germline V gene data show CDR1 as MNHNY and CDR2 as SVGAGI (reference sequence). The CDR3 has 16 residues. The CDR3 DNA reads TGTGCCAGCAGTAACCCTCGGGGACAGGGTTATGAAAAACTGTTTTTT. This sequence encodes CASSNPRGQGYEKLFF.

Note on this clonotype: Lacking the conserved final phenylalanine or tryptophan, this CDR3 likely reflects a read error. It is unclear where the CDR3 begins or ends on the DNA, so no DNA is shown, and the CDR3 is as TCRdb lists it. This rearrangement joins TRBV29-1 to TRBJ1-1. Germline CDR1 reads SQVTM; CDR2 reads ANQGSEA. The CDR3 contains 12 residues when both ends are counted. The chain's CDR3 is CSVEGGTEYEQS.

This clonotype was recorded at least ten times. CDR3 DNA sequence: TGCGCCAGCAGCTTGGACAGGACGGGGGAGCAGTACTTC. Protein product: CASSLDRTGEQYF. This chain uses TRBV5-1 with TRBJ2-7; either TRBD1 or TRBD2 may fit D (5 bases each). The CDR3 is 13 residues long. In germline, CDR1 is SGHRS, CDR2 YFSETQ. The V end lost 0 bases, the J end lost 7 bases, and 11 bases lay between the germline ends.

This clonotype was recorded only once. This sequence joins TRBV7-9 and TRBJ2-5, with D perhaps assigned TRBD1 or TRBD2 (6 bases each). The ends were cut back, 5 bases at V and 4 bases at J, with 20 bases in the middle. Germline-derived CDR1 and CDR2 are SEHNR and FQNEAQ (reference sequence). The CDR3 length is 16 residues. CDR3 in amino acids: CASSHRGLGARETQYF. CDR3 sequence (DNA): TGTGCCAGCAGCCACCGGGGGCTTGGGGCGCGAGAGACCCAGTACTTC.

Many counts were recorded for this clonotype. The chain uses TRBV4-1 and TRBJ1-2; 7 nucleotides line up with TRBD1. The CDR3 has 15 amino acids. CDR1 is MGHRA and CDR2 is YSYEKL in the germline V gene. V gave up 3 bases and J gave up 4 bases; unmatched junction bases: 8. The CDR3 loop reads CASSHPGQKFYGYTF. In DNA, the CDR3 is TGCGCCAGCAGCCATCCGGGACAGAAATTCTATGGCTACACCTTC.

This sequence joins TRBV29-1 and TRBJ2-5, with no clear D. The CDR3 is made up of 13 amino acids. Trimming stripped 4 bases from V and 2 bases from J, with 11 bases between. CDR1 is SQVTM and CDR2 is ANQGSEA in the germline V gene. CDR3 in amino acids: CSVATAPQETQYF. In DNA form, the CDR3 reads TGCAGCGTTGCGACGGCCCCTCAAGAGACCCAGTACTTC.

To note about this clonotype: One base away lies a much larger clone, so this may be a sequencing read error. The chain links TRBV5-1 to TRBJ2-7; D possibly corresponds to TRBD2 (6 bases). The V gene lost 6 bases and the J gene lost 5 bases, with 18 bases spanning the gap. The CDR3 is 14 residues long. Germline V gene data show CDR1 as SGHRS and CDR2 as YFSETQ. CDR3 bases: TGCGCCAGCAAACGGGACTTAGGGCCCCACGAGCAGTACTTC. Encoded protein: CASKRDLGPHEQYF.

This clonotype showed up many times. The V gene is TRBV7-2, the J gene TRBJ2-6; D not certain. V was shortened by 0 bases and J by 1 base, with 10 bases between the two germline ends. Per the germline V gene, CDR1 is SGHTA and CDR2 is FQGNSA. The CDR3 has 17 amino acids. The CDR3 sequence is CASSLAPLGSGANVLTF. The CDR3 DNA sequence: TGTGCCAGCAGCTTAGCGCCCCTGGGGTCTGGGGCCAACGTCCTGACTTTC.

The chain uses TRBV25-1 and TRBJ1-2; D possibly corresponds to TRBD1 (5 bases). V lost 1 base and J lost 8, with 8 bases in between. This CDR3 contains 12 residues. Germline V gene sequence: CDR1 MGHDK, CDR2 SYGVNS. The CDR3 DNA follows: TGTGCCAGCAGTGAATGGGGGAAAGGCTACACCTTC. It translates to CASSEWGKGYTF.

For this clonotype: At one end the junction does not follow the germline gene, possibly because of a read error. The chain joins TRBV24-1 to TRBJ2-2; D possibly uses TRBD1 or TRBD2 (5 bases each). Germline V gene lookup returns CDR1 KGHDR and CDR2 SFDVKD. There are 13 residues in the CDR3. The DNA for the CDR3 is TGTGCCACCCAGGGATCGAACACCGGGGAGCTGTCTTGG. It yields the protein CATQGSNTGELSW.

The chain couples TRBV15 to TRBJ2-5; D not resolved. Trimming took off 0 bases at V and 2 bases at J, with 10 bases between the two ends. The CDR3 has 15 amino acids. Per germline, CDR1 LNHNV and CDR2 YYDKDF (reference sequence). CDR3 residues: CATSRDRARQETQYF. The DNA for the CDR3 is TGTGCCACCAGCAGAGATCGCGCACGGCAAGAGACCCAGTACTTC.

This chain links TRBV19 with TRBJ2-6; unclear D gene. The CDR3 length is 11 residues. Trimming cost V 4 bases and J 8 bases, with 3 bases left between them. The germline V gene encodes CDR1 LNHDA and CDR2 SQIVND (reference sequence). The CDR3 region has the DNA TGTGCCAGTAGTACCCCCAACGTCCTGACTTTC. This gives the protein CASSTPNVLTF.

The chain carries TRBV20-1 and TRBJ1-1; D remains ambiguous. Germline V gene lookup returns CDR1 DFQATT and CDR2 SNEGSKA (reference sequence). The CDR3 extends over 11 amino acids. CDR3 in DNA: TGCAGGGTGGTGGGGAACACTGAAGCTTTCTTT. Its protein product is CRVVGNTEAFF.

The chain couples TRBV14 to TRBJ1-2, with D tentatively TRBD1 (6 bases). Germline loops: CDR1 SGHDN, CDR2 FVKESK. With 1 base removed from V and 6 bases from J, the gap between germline ends came to 12 bases. The CDR3 has 14 residues. The CDR3 coding sequence is TGTGCCAGCAGCCAAGCAGGGGCGAGGAATGGCTACACCTTC. Translated, it gives CASSQAGARNGYTF.

This chain joins TRBV19 and TRBJ1-1; maybe TRBD1 (5 bases). Trimming took off 6 bases at V and 4 bases at J, with 12 bases between the two ends. Germline assignment: CDR1 LNHDA and CDR2 SQIVND (reference sequence). The CDR3 runs to 13 residues. The CDR3 DNA reads as TGTGCCAGTAGCACTCCAGGGCGCACTGAAGCTTTCTTT. This encodes CASSTPGRTEAFF.

This clonotype was seen ten or more times. This chain joins TRBV7-8 and TRBJ1-3, with unresolved D. The V gene's germline CDR1 is SGHVS and CDR2 FQNEAQ. This CDR3 region has 15 residues. The V end lost 1 base, the J end lost 0 bases, and 7 bases lay between the germline ends. The DNA of the CDR3 is TGTGCCAGCAGCTTAGGAAGAAGCTCTGGAAACACCATATATTTT. Amino acids: CASSLGRSSGNTIYF. The variable domain in full, completed from reference TRBV7-8 and TRBJ1-3, reads GAGVSQSPRYKVAKRGQDVALRCDPISGHVSLFWYQQALGQGPEFLTYFQNEAQLDKSGLPSDRFFAERPEGSVSTLKIQRTQQEDSAVYLCASSLGRSSGNTIYFGEGSWLTVV.

This clonotype was counted at least ten times. This chain connects TRBV5-1 to TRBJ2-2, with 9 bases matching TRBD1. Germline V gives CDR1 SGHRS, CDR2 YFSETQ. This CDR3 spans 18 amino acids. V trimming: 9 bases; J trimming: 6 bases; junction bases outside the gene matches: 21. This CDR3 reads CATTHNYRDRDSAGELFF. The CDR3 DNA reads TGCGCCACCACTCACAATTACCGGGACAGGGATTCGGCCGGGGAGCTGTTTTTT.

The rearrangement links TRBV2 to TRBJ1-1; 9 bases align to TRBD1. The V gene's germline CDR1 is SNHLY and CDR2 FYNNEI. The CDR3 runs 14 residues. J gave up 5 bases and V 6 bases, and 7 bases lay outside the gene matches. CDR3 loop: CASRVGQGVTEAFF. Written as DNA, the CDR3 is TGTGCCAGCAGGGTGGGACAGGGCGTAACTGAAGCTTTCTTT.

This clonotype occurred many times. This chain joins TRBV20-1 and TRBJ2-2, with D possibly being TRBD2 (6 bases). Germline-derived CDR1 and CDR2 are DFQATT and SNEGSKA (reference sequence). The CDR3 sequence is 17 residues long. Between the trimmed V and J ends, which lost 3 bases and 3 bases, there was a span of 20 bases. CDR3 residues: CSASGNLRGWDTGELFF. CDR3 coding DNA: TGCAGTGCTAGTGGGAACTTACGGGGGTGGGACACCGGGGAGCTGTTTTTT.

Many counts were recorded for this clonotype. V is TRBV7-2 and J is TRBJ1-3; D uncertain. Germline CDR1 SGHTA, CDR2 FQGNSA. This CDR3 region has 16 residues. The V end was cut by 2 bases, the J end by 1 base, with 12 bases between. The CDR3 nucleotides are TGTGCCAGCAGCTTACCGCTGAGAGTTTCTGGAAACACCATATATTTT. Encoded protein: CASSLPLRVSGNTIYF.

This clonotype was detected ten times or more. The chain combines TRBV7-3 with TRBJ1-2; 7 bases agree with TRBD1. Germline trimming cut 5 bases from V and 1 base from J; bases unmatched to any gene: 7. Germline lookup yields CDR1 SGHTA and CDR2 FQGTGA. The CDR3 is 15 amino acids. CDR3 DNA sequence: TGTGCCAGCAGCCCCCGCTGGGACAGTAACTATGGCTACACCTTC. Amino acids: CASSPRWDSNYGYTF.

This clonotype was seen repeatedly, ten times or more. The chain links TRBV12-3 or TRBV12-4 to TRBJ2-7; D gene unclear. The CDR3 loop spans 15 amino acids. V lost 4 bases and J 0 bases, leaving 13 bases between the germline ends. As DNA, the CDR3 is TGTGCCAGCAGTTGGGTCTGGAAAAGCTCCTACGAGCAGTACTTC. It translates to CASSWVWKSSYEQYF.

The genes are TRBV6-5 and TRBJ2-7, with a possible D match to TRBD2 (6 bases). The CDR3 covers 15 residues. CDR1 is MNHEY, CDR2 SVGAGI, per germline. Trimming took 2 bases from V and 2 from J, leaving 13 bases between them. CDR3 in DNA: TGTGCCAGCAGTTACGGCCGGGAGCCAACCTACGAGCAGTACTTC. Its protein product is CASSYGREPTYEQYF.

In its sample, this clonotype was seen many times. J is TRBJ1-1 and V is TRBV20-1; no clear D gene. The CDR3 runs 15 residues. Per germline, CDR1 DFQATT and CDR2 SNEGSKA (reference sequence). With 6 bases removed from V and 1 base from J, the gap between germline ends came to 18 bases. DNA for the CDR3: TGCAGTGCCCGGAAGGGATTCATACAGAACACTGAAGCTTTCTTT. Its protein product is CSARKGFIQNTEAFF.

This sequence joins TRBV20-1 and TRBJ1-2; D gene uncertain. Germline V gives CDR1 DFQATT, CDR2 SNEGSKA (reference sequence). The CDR3 length is 13 residues. Trimming left V 0 bases short and J 5 bases short, with 10 bases between. The CDR3 sequence: CSAREGSVYGYTF. As DNA, the CDR3 is TGCAGTGCTAGAGAGGGGTCAGTTTATGGCTACACCTTC.

This chain uses TRBV6-2 or TRBV6-3 with TRBJ1-2; D remains ambiguous. CDR3 length equals 14 residues. Trimming stripped 8 bases from V and 2 bases from J, with 15 bases between. Germline V gene data show CDR1 as MNHEY and CDR2 as SVGEGT. The CDR3 loop is CASSSPPENYGYTF. DNA of the CDR3: TGTGCCAGCTCATCGCCGCCTGAGAACTATGGCTACACCTTC.